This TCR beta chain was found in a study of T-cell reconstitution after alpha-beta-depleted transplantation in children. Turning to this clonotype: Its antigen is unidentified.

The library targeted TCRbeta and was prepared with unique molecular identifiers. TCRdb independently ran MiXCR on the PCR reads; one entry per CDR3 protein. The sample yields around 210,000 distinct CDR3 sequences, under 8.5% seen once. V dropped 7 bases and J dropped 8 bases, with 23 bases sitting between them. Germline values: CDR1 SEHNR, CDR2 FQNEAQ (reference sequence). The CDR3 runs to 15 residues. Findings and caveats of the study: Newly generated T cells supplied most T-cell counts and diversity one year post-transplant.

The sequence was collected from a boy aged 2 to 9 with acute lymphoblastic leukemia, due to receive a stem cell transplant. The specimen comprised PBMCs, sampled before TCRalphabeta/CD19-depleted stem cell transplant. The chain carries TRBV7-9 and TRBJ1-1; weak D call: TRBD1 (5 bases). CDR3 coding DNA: TGTGCCAGCATGGGGGGTCGGGGGTCCCAACCCGAAGCTTTCTTT. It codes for CASMGGRGSQPEAFF.